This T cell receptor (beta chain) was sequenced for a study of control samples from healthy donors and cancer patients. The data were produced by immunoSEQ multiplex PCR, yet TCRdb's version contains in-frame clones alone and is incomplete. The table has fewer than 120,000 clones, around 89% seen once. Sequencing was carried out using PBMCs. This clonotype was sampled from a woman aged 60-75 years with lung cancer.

The CDR3 DNA reads TGTGCCAGCCTAGATGCCGTCACAGATACGCAGTATTTT. Amino acids: CASLDAVTDTQYF. The rearrangement uses TRBV2 and TRBJ2-3, with D hard to call. The germline gives CDR1 SNHLY, CDR2 FYNNEI. This CDR3 is 13 amino acids long. The V end lost 8 bases, the J end lost 2 bases, and 11 bases lay between the germline ends.